The next 24 T cell receptor beta chains were all read from a single sample in a study of vaccination effects on CD4 cells after COVID-19. When less than 12 days of culture had elapsed, CD4+ T cells were isolated. Of the BNT162b2 and mRNA-1273 vaccines, participants received two doses of one or the other. No antigen is known for these receptors. TCRdb's copy holds only in-frame clones and misses some; the assay was immunoSEQ multiplex PCR. The sample carries 72,000 or so clones, roughly 81% recorded once. Here the sequenced sample was CD4+ T cells from PBMCs cultured without peptide, taken after COVID-19 vaccination. The receptors come from a human donor who received a COVID-19 vaccine.

The rearrangement joins TRBV6-5 to TRBJ1-2, with 9 bases matching TRBD1. The germline gives CDR1 MNHEY, CDR2 SVGAGI. The CDR3 totals 14 residues. J gave up 7 bases and V 1 base, and 4 bases lay outside the gene matches. CDR3 in amino acids: CASSYWGQGGGYTF. The CDR3 DNA sequence: TGTGCCAGCAGTTACTGGGGACAGGGCGGTGGCTACACCTTC.

This clone came up a few times. J is TRBJ2-2 and V is TRBV27; TRBD1 might be the D (7 bases). The CDR3 runs to 15 residues. CDR1 and CDR2 from the germline V gene are MNHEY and SMNVEV (reference sequence). V was pared by 5 bases and J by 6 bases, with 16 bases between. CDR3 sequence reads: CASSLWAGGSGELFF. The CDR3 bases are TGTGCCAGCAGTCTGTGGGCAGGGGGGTCCGGGGAGCTGTTTTTT.

This clone was counted once. V gene TRBV2 combines with J gene TRBJ1-2; D is unclear. Trimming removed 5 bases from V and 2 bases from J, with 9 bases in between. Germline CDR1 is SNHLY and CDR2 is FYNNEI. The CDR3 is 13 residues long. CDR3 DNA: TGTGCCAGCAGTCCTGACTGGAACTATGGCTACACCTTC. Protein product: CASSPDWNYGYTF.

This clone was seen a few times. The rearrangement joins TRBV5-5 to TRBJ1-6, with 7 bases aligning to TRBD1. CDR3 length: 16 amino acids. Germline assignment: CDR1 SGHKS and CDR2 YYEKEE (reference sequence). Trimming took 4 bases from V and 10 from J; bases not matched to a gene: 14. This chain's CDR3 is CASSKAGTATWSPLHF. CDR3 coding DNA: TGTGCCAGCAGCAAAGCCGGGACAGCCACTTGGTCACCCCTCCACTTT. Full variable domain (missing parts from reference TRBV5-5 and TRBJ1-6): DAGVTQSPTHLIKTRGQQVTLRCSPISGHKSVSWYQQVLGQGPQFIFQYYEKEERGRGNFPDRFSARQFPNYSSELNVNALLLGDSALYLCASSKAGTATWSPLHFGNGTRLTVT.

This sequence joins TRBV23-1 and TRBJ1-2; 8 bases are a match to TRBD1. TRBV23-1 is an ORF, and what it does is uncertain. The CDR3 covers 16 residues. Trimming took 3 bases from V and 4 from J; bases not matched to a gene: 10. The CDR3 nucleotides read TGCGCCAGCAGTCAGCGGACCAGGGGGCGCATCTATGGCTACACCTTC. Protein sequence: CASSQRTRGRIYGYTF.

The chain carries TRBV4-2 and TRBJ2-6; D may correspond to TRBD1 or TRBD2 (5 bases each). This CDR3 region has 19 residues. From germline, CDR1 is LGHNA and CDR2 YNFKEQ. Trimming cost V 2 bases and J 0 bases, with 17 bases left between them. CDR3 protein: CASSQPRDKGASGANVLTF. CDR3 bases: TGTGCCAGCAGCCAACCCAGGGATAAGGGAGCCTCTGGGGCCAACGTCCTGACTTTC.

The chain combines TRBV18 with TRBJ1-2; no definite D call. Trimming took off 2 bases at V and 6 bases at J, with 16 bases between the two ends. Germline-derived CDR1 and CDR2 are KGHSH and LQKENI. The CDR3 has 15 amino acids. The chain's CDR3 is CASSPFSGNANGYTF. The CDR3 DNA is TGTGCCAGCTCACCATTTAGCGGGAACGCTAATGGCTACACCTTC.

This chain links TRBV2 with TRBJ1-2; 9 nucleotides line up with TRBD1. V dropped 4 bases and J dropped 7; count of bases not matched to a gene: 7. CDR1 and CDR2 (germline): SNHLY, FYNNEI. The CDR3 runs to 14 residues. CDR3 sequence reads: CASSVVGQGSGYTF. The CDR3 coding sequence is TGTGCCAGCAGTGTAGTGGGACAGGGCTCTGGCTACACCTTC.

The chain links TRBV9 to TRBJ2-1, with D possibly being TRBD1 or TRBD2 (6 bases each). Germline V CDR1 and CDR2: SGDLS, YYNGEE. Trimming shortened V by 3 bases and J by 8 bases, and 24 bases separated the two germline ends. The CDR3 runs to 17 residues. In DNA form, the CDR3 reads TGTGCCAGCAGCGCCCTCAAGACGGGGTGGGGGGCGGATGAGCAGTTCTTC. Translating it yields CASSALKTGWGADEQFF.

The chain combines TRBV28 with TRBJ1-1, with D possibly matching TRBD1 (5 bases). The CDR3 totals 12 residues. Trimming stripped 2 bases from V and 10 bases from J, with 11 bases between. The germline V gene has CDR1 MDHEN and CDR2 SYDVKM. CDR3 region: CASSLPTGTAFF. The CDR3 nucleotides are TGTGCCAGCAGTTTACCGACCGGGACAGCTTTCTTT.

This clone was picked up one time. CDR3 protein: CASSIVQQTNEKLFF. CDR3 DNA: TGTGCCAGTAGTATCGTCCAACAGACTAATGAAAAACTGTTTTTT. The chain uses TRBV19 and TRBJ1-4; no clear D. Germline CDR1 is LNHDA and CDR2 is SQIVND (reference sequence). V shed 3 bases and J shed 2 bases, with 10 bases lying between them. This CDR3 comprises 15 residues.

The table lists this clone with a few counts. The V call is TRBV9, the J call TRBJ1-2; no clear D gene. V lost 0 bases, J lost 6 bases, and 6 bases lay in between. The CDR3 spans 12 residues. The germline V gene has CDR1 SGDLS and CDR2 YYNGEE. The CDR3: CASSVDGNGYTF. The DNA of the CDR3 is TGTGCCAGCAGCGTAGACGGAAATGGCTACACCTTC. Together with reference TRBV9 and TRBJ1-2, the CDR3 gives the full variable domain: DSGVTQTPKHLITATGQRVTLRCSPRSGDLSVYWYQQSLDQGLQFLIQYYNGEERAKGNILERFSAQQFPDLHSELNLSSLELGDSALYFCASSVDGNGYTFGSGTRLTVV.

The CDR3 DNA reads TGCGCCAGCAGCACTAGCGGGGGATCGGATACGCAGTATTTT. Translation gives CASSTSGGSDTQYF. The rearrangement uses TRBV5-1 and TRBJ2-3; 11 bases agree with TRBD2. CDR3 size: 14 residues. Germline lookup yields CDR1 SGHRS and CDR2 YFSETQ. V shed 4 bases, J shed 6 bases, and the junction held 4 bases outside the gene matches.

This chain joins TRBV3-1 (or the pseudogene TRBV3-2) and TRBJ1-1; the D gene is possibly TRBD1 (6 bases). Per the germline V gene, CDR1 is LGHDT and CDR2 is YNNKEL (reference sequence). V lost 6 bases, J lost 8 bases, and 13 bases lay in between. The length of the CDR3 is 12 residues. CDR3 amino acids: CASRNTGNEAFF. The CDR3 DNA sequence: TGTGCCAGCAGAAATACAGGGAACGAAGCTTTCTTT.

In nucleotides, the CDR3 is TGTGCCAGCAGTAAGCTTCCGAAGAGCGGGGGGATGGAGACCCAGTACTTC. It is translated as CASSKLPKSGGMETQYF. The rearrangement joins TRBV6-2 or TRBV6-3 to TRBJ2-5; 9 nucleotides agree with TRBD2. CDR1 and CDR2 from the germline V gene are MNHEY and SVGEGT. There are 17 residues in the CDR3. V lost 5 bases to trimming and J lost 5 bases; unmatched junction nucleotides: 15.

The genes are TRBV6-5 and TRBJ1-1, with unresolved D. V gave up 5 bases and J gave up 0 bases, with 7 bases separating them. The V gene's germline CDR1 is MNHEY and CDR2 SVGAGI. There are 13 residues in the CDR3. CDR3 coding DNA: TGTGCCAGCAGTCTACTTATGAACACTGAAGCTTTCTTT. Protein: CASSLLMNTEAFF.

The chain joins TRBV6-1 to TRBJ1-3; possible D gene TRBD1, 6 bases. This CDR3 contains 15 residues. Germline V lookup: CDR1 MNHNS, CDR2 SASEGT. V was trimmed by 6 bases and J by 0 bases, leaving 12 bases between them. The CDR3 here is CASSRDILSGNTIYF. As DNA, the CDR3 is TGTGCCAGCAGCCGGGACATTCTCTCTGGAAACACCATATATTTT.

This chain connects TRBV4-2 to TRBJ2-3; TRBD2 aligns across 12 bases. Trimming at V came to 4 bases and at J to 4 bases, leaving 6 bases not matched to a gene. The germline V gene encodes CDR1 LGHNA and CDR2 YNFKEQ. The CDR3 length is 16 residues. This chain's CDR3 is CASSRRTSGVADTQYF. DNA of the CDR3: TGTGCCAGCAGCCGTAGGACTAGCGGGGTGGCAGATACGCAGTATTTT.

Only a few counts were recorded for this clone. This CDR3 is also generated by other DNA sequences in the sample. V and J are TRBV6-5 and TRBJ1-1; weak D call: TRBD1 (6 bases). The V end was cut by 6 bases, the J end by 5 bases, with 10 bases between. The CDR3 sequence is 12 residues long. Per the germline V gene, CDR1 is MNHEY and CDR2 is SVGAGI. CDR3 loop: CASRAGETEAFF. CDR3 DNA: TGTGCCAGCAGGGCAGGGGAAACTGAAGCTTTCTTT.

This clone occurred a few times. The rearrangement uses TRBV2 and TRBJ1-1, with D perhaps matching TRBD1 (5 bases). Germline CDR1 SNHLY, CDR2 FYNNEI. The CDR3 length is 12 residues. With 4 bases removed from V and 8 bases from J, the gap between germline ends came to 11 bases. As DNA, the CDR3 is TGTGCCAGCAGTGGGGGGACCTGGGAAGCTTTCTTT. Amino acid sequence: CASSGGTWEAFF.

CDR3 protein: CASSPSGTGNSNTGELFF. The CDR3 DNA is TGTGCCAGCTCACCATCCGGGACAGGCAATTCGAACACCGGGGAGCTGTTTTTT. The V gene is TRBV18, the J gene TRBJ2-2, with 8 bases lining up with TRBD1. Germline V gene sequence: CDR1 KGHSH, CDR2 LQKENI. This CDR3 is 18 amino acids long. Trimming at V came to 2 bases and at J to 0 bases, leaving 8 bases not matched to a gene.

The J gene is TRBJ1-1, the V gene TRBV28; 10 bases align to TRBD1. V was clipped by 5 bases and J by 10 bases; unmatched bases: 16. There are 16 residues in the CDR3. CDR1 MDHEN and CDR2 SYDVKM come from the germline V gene. CDR3 sequence reads: CASSSPSPGQGYAAFF. CDR3 coding DNA: TGTGCCAGCAGTAGCCCATCCCCGGGACAGGGGTATGCAGCTTTCTTT. Drawing the rest from reference TRBV28 and TRBJ1-1, the complete variable domain is DVKVTQSSRYLVKRTGEKVFLECVQDMDHENMFWYRQDPGLGLRLIYFSYDVKMKEKGDIPEGYSVSREKKERFSLILESASTNQTSMYLCASSSPSPGQGYAAFFGQGTRLTVV.

The V call is TRBV5-1, the J call TRBJ2-2; D may be TRBD1 (5 bases). Germline CDR1 reads SGHRS; CDR2 reads YFSETQ. This CDR3 is built from 15 residues. The V end lost 0 bases, the J end lost 8 bases, and 14 bases lay between the germline ends. CDR3 nucleotide sequence: TGCGCCAGCAGCTTGGGACAGACCGACGGGGGGGAGCTGTTTTTT. Protein: CASSLGQTDGGELFF.

This clone was observed a few times. The CDR3 sequence is CASSDQAGVTDTQYF. In nucleotides, the CDR3 is TGCGCCAGCAGTGATCAAGCGGGGGTTACAGATACGCAGTATTTT. V usage is TRBV10-1 and J usage is TRBJ2-3, with 8 bases fitting TRBD2. CDR1 WNHNN and CDR2 SYGVQD come from the germline V gene (reference sequence). CDR3 length equals 15 residues. V shed 3 bases, J shed 3 bases, and the junction held 5 bases outside the gene matches.